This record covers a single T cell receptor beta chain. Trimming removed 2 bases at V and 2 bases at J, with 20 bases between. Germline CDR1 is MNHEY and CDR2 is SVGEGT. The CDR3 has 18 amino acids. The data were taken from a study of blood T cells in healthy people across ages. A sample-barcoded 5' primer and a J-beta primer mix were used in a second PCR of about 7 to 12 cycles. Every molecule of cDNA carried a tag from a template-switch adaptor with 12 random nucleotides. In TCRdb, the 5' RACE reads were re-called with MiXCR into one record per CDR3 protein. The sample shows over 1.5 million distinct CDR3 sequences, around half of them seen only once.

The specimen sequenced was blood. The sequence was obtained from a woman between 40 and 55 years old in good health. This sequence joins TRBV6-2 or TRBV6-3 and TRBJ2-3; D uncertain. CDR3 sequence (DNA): TGTGCCAGCAGTTACGTGGCACCGTCCTCTACTAACACAGATACGCAGTATTTT. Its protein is CASSYVAPSSTNTDTQYF.